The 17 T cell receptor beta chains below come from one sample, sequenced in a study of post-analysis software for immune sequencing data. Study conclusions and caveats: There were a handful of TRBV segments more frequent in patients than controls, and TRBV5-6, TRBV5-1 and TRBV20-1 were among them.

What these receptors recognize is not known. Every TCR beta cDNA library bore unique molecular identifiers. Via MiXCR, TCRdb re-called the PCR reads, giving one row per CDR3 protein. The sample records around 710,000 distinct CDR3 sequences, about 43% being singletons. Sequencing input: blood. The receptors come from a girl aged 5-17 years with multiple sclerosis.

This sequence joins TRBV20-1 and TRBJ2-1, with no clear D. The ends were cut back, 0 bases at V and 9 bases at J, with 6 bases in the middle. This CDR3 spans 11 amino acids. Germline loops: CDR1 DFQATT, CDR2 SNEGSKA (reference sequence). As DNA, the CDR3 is TGCAGTGCTAGAGAGATGGGTGAGCAGTTCTTC. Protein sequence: CSAREMGEQFF.

Written as DNA, the CDR3 is TGTGCCAGCAGCTCACAGGGGGATCGTGGCTACACCTTC. Translation gives CASSSQGDRGYTF. The chain has TRBV7-2 and TRBJ1-2, with 8 bases lining up with TRBD1. This CDR3 comprises 13 residues. In germline, CDR1 is SGHTA, CDR2 FQGNSA. The V gene end was trimmed by 4 bases and the J gene end by 7 bases; junction bases not matched to a gene: 5.

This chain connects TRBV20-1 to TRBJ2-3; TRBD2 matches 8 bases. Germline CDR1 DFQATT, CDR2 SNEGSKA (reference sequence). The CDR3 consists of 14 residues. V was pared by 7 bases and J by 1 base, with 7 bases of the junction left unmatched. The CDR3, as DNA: TGCAGTGACCTTAGCGGGGCGGGCACAGATACGCAGTATTTT. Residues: CSDLSGAGTDTQYF.

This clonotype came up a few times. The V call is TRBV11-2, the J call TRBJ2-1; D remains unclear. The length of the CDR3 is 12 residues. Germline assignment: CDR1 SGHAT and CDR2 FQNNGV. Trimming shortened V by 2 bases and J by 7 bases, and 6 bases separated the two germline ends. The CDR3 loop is CASSLLANEQFF. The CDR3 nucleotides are TGTGCCAGCAGCTTATTGGCTAATGAGCAGTTCTTC.

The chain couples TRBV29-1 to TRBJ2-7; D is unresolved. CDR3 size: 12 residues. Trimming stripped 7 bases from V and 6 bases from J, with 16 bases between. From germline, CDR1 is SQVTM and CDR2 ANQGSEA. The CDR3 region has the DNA TGCAGCGCCACCGGACCGGGTCCCGAGCAGTACTTC. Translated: CSATGPGPEQYF.

CDR3 in DNA: TGTGCCAGCAGCCAATCGCCGGGCCAGGTGGGGCACAATGAGCAGTTCTTC. Its protein product is CASSQSPGQVGHNEQFF. The chain recombines TRBV3-1 with TRBJ2-1; D perhaps matches TRBD1 (5 bases). The germline V and J ends were trimmed by 2 bases and 5 bases, with 19 bases remaining between them. The CDR3 is 17 residues long. Germline V gene lookup returns CDR1 LGHDT and CDR2 YNNKEL (reference sequence).

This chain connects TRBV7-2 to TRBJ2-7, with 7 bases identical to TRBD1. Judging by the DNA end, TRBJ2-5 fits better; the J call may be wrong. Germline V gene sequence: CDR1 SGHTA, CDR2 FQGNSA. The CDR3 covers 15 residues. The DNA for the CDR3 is TGTGCCAGCAGCGCGAGGACAGGAGGTTGGGAGACCCAGTACTTC. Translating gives CASSARTGGWETQYF.

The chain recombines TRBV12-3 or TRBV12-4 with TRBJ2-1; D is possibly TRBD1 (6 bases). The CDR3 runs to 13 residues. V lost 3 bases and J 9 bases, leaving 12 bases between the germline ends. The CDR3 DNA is TGTGCCAGCAGTTTGGGTAGGGGGAGTGAGCAGTTCTTC. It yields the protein CASSLGRGSEQFF.

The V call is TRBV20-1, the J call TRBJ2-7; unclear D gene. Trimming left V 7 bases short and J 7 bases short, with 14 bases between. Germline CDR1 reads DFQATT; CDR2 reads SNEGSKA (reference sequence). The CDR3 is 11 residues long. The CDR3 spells CSVSYLDEQYF. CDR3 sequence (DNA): TGCAGTGTCAGCTATCTCGATGAGCAGTACTTC.

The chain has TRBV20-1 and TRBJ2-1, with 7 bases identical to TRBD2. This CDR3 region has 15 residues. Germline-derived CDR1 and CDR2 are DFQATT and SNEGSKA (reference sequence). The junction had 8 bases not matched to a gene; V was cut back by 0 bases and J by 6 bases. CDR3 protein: CSARDRGEMGNEQFF. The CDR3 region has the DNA TGCAGTGCTAGAGATCGGGGGGAGATGGGCAATGAGCAGTTCTTC.

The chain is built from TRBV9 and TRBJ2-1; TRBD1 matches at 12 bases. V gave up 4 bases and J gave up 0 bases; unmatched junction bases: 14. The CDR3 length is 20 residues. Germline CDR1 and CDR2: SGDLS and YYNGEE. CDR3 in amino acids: CASSQDFGTGGLTSYNEQFF. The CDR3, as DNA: TGTGCCAGCAGCCAAGATTTTGGGACAGGGGGCTTAACCTCCTACAATGAGCAGTTCTTC.

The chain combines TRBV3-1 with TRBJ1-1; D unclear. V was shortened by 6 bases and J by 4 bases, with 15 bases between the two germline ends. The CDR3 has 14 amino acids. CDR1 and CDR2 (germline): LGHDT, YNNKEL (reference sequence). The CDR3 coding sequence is TGTGCCAGCAGACCCGACACGGGATCCACTGAAGCTTTCTTT. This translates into CASRPDTGSTEAFF.

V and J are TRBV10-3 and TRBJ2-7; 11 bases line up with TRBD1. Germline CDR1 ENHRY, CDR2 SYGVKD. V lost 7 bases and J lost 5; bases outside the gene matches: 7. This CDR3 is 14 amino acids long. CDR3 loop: CAINRDRGRDEQYF. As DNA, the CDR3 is TGTGCCATCAACCGGGACAGGGGGAGGGACGAGCAGTACTTC.

This chain's CDR3 is CSARTGGITEAFF. The CDR3 nucleotides are TGCAGTGCCCGGACAGGGGGCATCACTGAAGCTTTCTTT. This sequence joins TRBV20-1 and TRBJ1-1; TRBD1 matches at 11 bases. The germline V gene has CDR1 DFQATT and CDR2 SNEGSKA (reference sequence). V dropped 6 bases and J dropped 4; count of bases not matched to a gene: 4. The CDR3 is made up of 13 amino acids.

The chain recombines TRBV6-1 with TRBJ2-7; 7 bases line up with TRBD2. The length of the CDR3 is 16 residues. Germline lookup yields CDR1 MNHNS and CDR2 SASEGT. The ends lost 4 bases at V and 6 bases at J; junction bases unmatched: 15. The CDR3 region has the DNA TGTGCCAGCAGTGGATCCAGCTTCGGAGGGAGGGGCGAGCAGTACTTC. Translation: CASSGSSFGGRGEQYF.

CDR3: CSARAGIFSDTEAFF. CDR3 sequence (DNA): TGCAGTGCTAGGGCTGGGATTTTTTCGGACACTGAAGCTTTCTTT. The V call is TRBV20-1, the J call TRBJ1-1; D is unresolved. Germline V gene sequence: CDR1 DFQATT, CDR2 SNEGSKA (reference sequence). The V end lost 3 bases, the J end lost 3 bases, and 17 bases lay between the germline ends. CDR3 size: 15 residues.

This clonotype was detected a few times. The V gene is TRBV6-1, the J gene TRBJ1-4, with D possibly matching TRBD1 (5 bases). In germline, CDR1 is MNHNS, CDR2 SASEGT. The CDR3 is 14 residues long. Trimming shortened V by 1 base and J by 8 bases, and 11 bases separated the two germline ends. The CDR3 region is CASSEDRREEKLFF. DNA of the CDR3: TGTGCCAGCAGTGAAGACAGGCGGGAGGAAAAACTGTTTTTT.